A selection of T cell receptor beta chains follows, all from one sample in a study of CD8+ T cells in alopecia areata. The table came from immunoSEQ multiplex PCR; TCRdb's copy has only in-frame clones and leaves some out. In the table there are 100,000 to 150,000 clones, about 47% of which are singletons. The specimen comprised CD8+ T cells sorted from blood, sampled at week 0. The receptors derive from a human donor with alopecia areata. Each CDR3 is given with its conserved first and last residue. The order of the fields is D gene, clone size, V gene, J gene, CDR3 protein, CDR3 DNA. A D gene is named only where the DNA matches it firmly. Not every row has a clone size; where given, it reads once, few, many or a size class.

-,few,TRBV14,TRBJ1-1,CASRAQLNTEAFF,TGTGCCAGCAGGGCACAGCTGAACACTGAAGCTTTCTTT
-,-,TRBV5-6,TRBJ1-2,CASSLRGESLGPNYGYTF,TGTGCCAGCAGCTTAAGGGGCGAGAGTTTGGGCCCTAACTATGGCTACACCTTC
TRBD1,-,TRBV7-9,TRBJ2-7,CASSLAGQGVRYEQYF,TGTGCCAGCAGCTTGGCCGGACAGGGGGTCCGCTACGAGCAGTACTTC
-,few,TRBV6-5,TRBJ2-1,CASSYSGPYNEQFF,TGTGCCAGCAGTTACTCAGGGCCCTACAATGAGCAGTTCTTC
-,-,TRBV5-1,TRBJ1-2,CASSLGGLNYGYTF,TGCGCCAGCAGCTTGGGAGGCCTTAACTATGGCTACACCTTC
TRBD1,-,TRBV25-1,TRBJ1-1,CASSWQGAGTEAFF,TGTGCCAGCAGTTGGCAGGGGGCGGGCACTGAAGCTTTCTTT
TRBD1,-,TRBV30,TRBJ2-3,CAWSGMKRTGVIADTQYF,TGTGCCTGGAGTGGGATGAAGAGGACAGGGGTAATCGCAGATACGCAGTATTTT
-,few,TRBV6-5,TRBJ1-6,CASSPSTTYNSPLHF,TGTGCCAGCAGCCCCTCGACAACTTATAATTCACCCCTCCACTTT
-,-,TRBV27,TRBJ1-5,CASSLHGLATQPQHF,TGTGCCAGCAGTCTCCACGGCCTAGCAACCCAGCCCCAGCATTTT
-,-,TRBV5-6,TRBJ2-7,CASSFGAGSSYEQYF,TGTGCCAGCAGCTTCGGGGCCGGATCCTCCTACGAGCAGTACTTC
-,-,TRBV30,TRBJ1-6,CAWSEQANSPLHF,TGTGCCTGGAGTGAACAGGCGAATTCACCCCTCCACTTT
-,once,TRBV4-2,TRBJ2-4,CASSQDSGWGNIQYF,TGTGCCAGCAGCCAAGATTCAGGGTGGGGGAACATTCAGTACTTC
TRBD1,few,TRBV7-8,TRBJ2-5,CASSSWGQDRQTQYF,TGTGCCAGCAGCTCATGGGGACAGGACCGACAGACCCAGTACTTC
TRBD2,once,TRBV27,TRBJ2-1,CASSDGTSGGNEQFF,TGTGCCAGCAGTGACGGGACTAGCGGGGGGAATGAGCAGTTCTTC
-,-,TRBV9,TRBJ2-5,CASSGDWDQETQYF,TGTGCCAGCAGCGGGGACTGGGACCAAGAGACCCAGTACTTC
-,few,TRBV7-9,TRBJ2-1,CASSSPIPGLRNEQFF,TGTGCCAGCAGTTCACCCATACCGGGACTCCGGAATGAGCAGTTCTTC
-,-,TRBV7-9,TRBJ2-7,CASEGKDIYEQYF,TGTGCCAGTGAAGGCAAGGATATCTACGAGCAGTACTTC
-,few,TRBV4-2,TRBJ1-4,CASSPRDTPKKLFF,TGTGCCAGCAGCCCCCGGGACACACCGAAAAAACTGTTTTTT
-,-,TRBV5-1,TRBJ2-1,CASSWEGAYSYNEQFF,TGCGCCAGCAGCTGGGAGGGGGCCTACTCCTACAATGAGCAGTTCTTC
-,-,TRBV27,TRBJ2-7,CASSLSRTFLKEQYF,TGTGCCAGCAGTTTATCGAGGACTTTCCTCAAGGAGCAGTACTTC
-,-,TRBV5-6,TRBJ2-7,CASSLSREQYF,TGTGCCAGCAGCTTGTCACGCGAGCAGTACTTC
-,-,TRBV11-2,TRBJ2-2,CASSLVAGSTPLNTGELFF,TGTGCCAGCAGCTTAGTGGCAGGCTCGACCCCTCTGAACACCGGGGAGCTGTTTTTT
-,-,TRBV29-1,TRBJ1-1,CSPRLAANTEAFF,TGCAGCCCACGGCTGGCTGCGAACACTGAAGCTTTCTTT
-,-,TRBV29-1,TRBJ1-3,CSVSVNSGNTIYF,TGCAGCGTTTCAGTTAACTCTGGAAACACCATATATTTT
TRBD1,-,TRBV30,TRBJ1-6,CAWSVTGGSSPLHF,TGTGCCTGGAGTGTGACAGGGGGCTCTTCACCCCTCCACTTT
-,-,TRBV4-1,TRBJ1-5,CASSQGEVNQPQHF,TGCGCCAGCAGCCAAGGAGAGGTAAACCAGCCCCAGCATTTT
-,few,TRBV29-1,TRBJ2-2,CSVEPGGTGELFF,TGCAGCGTTGAACCAGGGGGGACCGGGGAGCTGTTTTTT
-,-,TRBV2,TRBJ2-2,CASNPRGVTGELFF,TGTGCCAGCAACCCCAGGGGTGTTACCGGGGAGCTGTTTTTT
-,-,TRBV29-1,TRBJ1-1,CSAIATNTEAFF,TGCAGCGCTATAGCCACGAACACTGAAGCTTTCTTT
-,-,TRBV29-1,TRBJ1-1,CSVEPRVETEAFF,TGCAGCGTTGAACCCAGGGTTGAGACTGAAGCTTTCTTT
-,-,TRBV19,TRBJ1-1,CASSFQNTEAFF,TGTGCCAGTAGTTTCCAGAACACTGAAGCTTTCTTT